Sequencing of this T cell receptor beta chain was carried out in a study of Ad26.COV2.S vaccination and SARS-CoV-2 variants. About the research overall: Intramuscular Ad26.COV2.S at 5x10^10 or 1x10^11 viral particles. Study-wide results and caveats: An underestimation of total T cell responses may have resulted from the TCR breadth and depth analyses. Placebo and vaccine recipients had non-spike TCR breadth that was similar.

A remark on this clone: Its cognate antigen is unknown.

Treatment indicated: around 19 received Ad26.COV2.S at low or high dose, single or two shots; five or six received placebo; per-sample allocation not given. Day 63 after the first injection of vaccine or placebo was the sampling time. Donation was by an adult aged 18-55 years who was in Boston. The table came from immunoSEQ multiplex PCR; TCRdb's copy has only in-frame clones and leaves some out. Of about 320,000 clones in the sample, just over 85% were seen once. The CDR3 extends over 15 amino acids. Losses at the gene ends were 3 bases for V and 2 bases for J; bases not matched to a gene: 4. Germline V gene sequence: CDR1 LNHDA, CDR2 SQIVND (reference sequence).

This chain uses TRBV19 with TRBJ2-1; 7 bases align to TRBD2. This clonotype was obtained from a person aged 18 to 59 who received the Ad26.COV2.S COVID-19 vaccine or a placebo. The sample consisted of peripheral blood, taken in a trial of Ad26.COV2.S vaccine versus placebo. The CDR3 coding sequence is TGTGCCAGTAGTATCGACGGGGGGACCTACAATGAGCAGTTCTTC. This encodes CASSIDGGTYNEQFF.